The clone carrying this T cell receptor beta chain was found a few times. The data are from a study of T cell repertoires in aging, cancer and after chemotherapy. The template was genomic DNA from peripheral blood, not RNA. Multiplex touch-down PCR with TRB-A/B primers amplified rearranged V-D-J TRB sequences. A single record per CDR3 protein comes from TCRdb applying MiXCR to the multiplex PCR reads. The table has 1,500 to 2,000 distinct CDR3 sequences, around 40% seen once. Looked up from germline, CDR1 is DFQATT and CDR2 is SNEGSKA (reference sequence). The CDR3 has 15 amino acids. V was trimmed by 0 bases and J by 0 bases, leaving 6 bases between them.

This TCR came from a human donor with a solid tumor. The chain employs TRBV20-1 and TRBJ2-6, with no clear D. Sequencing input: blood. Here the CDR3 reads CSARDPNSGANVLTF. The DNA of the CDR3 is TGCAGTGCTAGAGATCCCAACTCTGGGGCCAACGTCCTGACTTTC.